This TCR beta chain was obtained from a study of blood T cell repertoires in COVID-19. Seattle patient enrollment occurred during active infection, with longitudinal follow-up thereafter. Germline assignment: CDR1 SNHLY and CDR2 FYNNEI. This CDR3 region has 13 residues. Trimming took off 5 bases at V and 8 bases at J, with 15 bases between the two ends. The repertoire was sequenced with immunoSEQ multiplex PCR; TCRdb's copy has only in-frame clones and lacks some. The sample lists about 410,000 clones, approximately 89% seen once, with 1.5% to 1.7% in the top ten. The rearrangement links TRBV2 to TRBJ1-2; TRBD1 is a possible D gene (5 bases). The receptor comes from a woman in her 40s with COVID-19, enrolled during active disease. The material sequenced was peripheral blood. As DNA, the CDR3 is TGTGCCAGCAGTTCTGACAGCCCGACGGGCTACACCTTC. Translation: CASSSDSPTGYTF.